The sequence of this T cell receptor beta chain was determined in a study of T-cell reconstitution after alpha-beta-depleted transplantation in children. Using unique molecular identifiers, the investigators prepared the TCRbeta library. MiXCR, applied by TCRdb to the PCR reads, yields one record per CDR3 protein. The sample consists of around 300,000 distinct CDR3 sequences, around a tenth of them appearing once. The CDR3 sequence is 13 residues long. Germline V gives CDR1 DFQATT, CDR2 SNEGSKA (reference sequence). This clonotype occurred many times. This rearrangement joins TRBV20-1 to TRBJ2-2, with D possibly TRBD2 on 6 matching bases. The sample in question was peripheral blood, obtained 180 days after TCRalphabeta/CD19-depleted stem cell transplant. This sequence was found in a male patient under 10 years old who had a stem cell transplant for chronic granulomatous disease, so the T cells may come from the graft donor. In nucleotides, the CDR3 is TGCAGCGGAGGGCTCGCGAACACCGGGGAGCTGTTTTTT. As protein: CSGGLANTGELFF.